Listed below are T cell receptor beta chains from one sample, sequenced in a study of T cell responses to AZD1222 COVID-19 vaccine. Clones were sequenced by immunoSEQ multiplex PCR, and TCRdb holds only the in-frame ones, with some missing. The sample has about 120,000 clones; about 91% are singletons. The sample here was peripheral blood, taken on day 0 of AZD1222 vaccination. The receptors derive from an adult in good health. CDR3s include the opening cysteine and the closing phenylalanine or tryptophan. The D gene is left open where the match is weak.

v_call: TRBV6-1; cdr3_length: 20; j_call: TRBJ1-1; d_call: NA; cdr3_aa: CASSEAMAGIIVGLNTEAFF
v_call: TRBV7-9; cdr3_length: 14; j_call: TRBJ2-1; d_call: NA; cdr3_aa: CASSSPGTGNEQFF
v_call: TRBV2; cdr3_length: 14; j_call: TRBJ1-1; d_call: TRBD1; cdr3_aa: CASSETGQGAEAFF
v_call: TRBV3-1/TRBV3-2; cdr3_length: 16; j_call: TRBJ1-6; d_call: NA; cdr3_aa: CASSQDPAGSNSPLHF
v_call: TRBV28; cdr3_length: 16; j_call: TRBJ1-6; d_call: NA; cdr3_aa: CASRIGGGSYNSPLHF
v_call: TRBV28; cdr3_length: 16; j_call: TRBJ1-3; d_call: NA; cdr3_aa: CASSSVLSLSGNTIYF
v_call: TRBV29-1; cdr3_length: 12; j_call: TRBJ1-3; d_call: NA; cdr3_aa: CSAGAAGNTIYF
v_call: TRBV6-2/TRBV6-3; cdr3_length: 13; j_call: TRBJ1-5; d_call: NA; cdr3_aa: CASSLSSNQPQHF
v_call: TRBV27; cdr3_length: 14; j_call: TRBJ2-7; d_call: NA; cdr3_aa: CASSLSGPAREQYF
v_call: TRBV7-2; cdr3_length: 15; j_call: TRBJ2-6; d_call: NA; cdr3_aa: CASSLGPSGANVLTF
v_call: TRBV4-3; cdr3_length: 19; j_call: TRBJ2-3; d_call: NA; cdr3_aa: CASSQDYGLGGRGTDTQYF
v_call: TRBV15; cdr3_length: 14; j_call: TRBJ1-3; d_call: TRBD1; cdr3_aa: CATSRVDRGNTIYF
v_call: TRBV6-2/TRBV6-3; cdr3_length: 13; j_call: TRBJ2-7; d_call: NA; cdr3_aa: CASSWEGAHEQYF
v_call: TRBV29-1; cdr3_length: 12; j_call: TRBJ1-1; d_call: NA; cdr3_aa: CSVLTVGTEAFF
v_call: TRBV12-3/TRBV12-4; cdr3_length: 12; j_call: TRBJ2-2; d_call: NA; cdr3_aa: CASTGGAGELFF
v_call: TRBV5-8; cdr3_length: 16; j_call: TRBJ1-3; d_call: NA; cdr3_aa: CASSLRDINSGNTIYF
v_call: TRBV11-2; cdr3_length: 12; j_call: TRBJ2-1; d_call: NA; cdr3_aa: CASSLQGNEQFF
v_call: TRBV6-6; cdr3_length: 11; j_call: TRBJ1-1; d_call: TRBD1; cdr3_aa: CASSQGVWAFF
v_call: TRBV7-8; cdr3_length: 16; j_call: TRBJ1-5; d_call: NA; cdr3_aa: CASSLVGGHYNQPQHF
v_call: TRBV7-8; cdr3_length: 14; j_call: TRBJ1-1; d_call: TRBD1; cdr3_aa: CASRGTGVSTEAFF
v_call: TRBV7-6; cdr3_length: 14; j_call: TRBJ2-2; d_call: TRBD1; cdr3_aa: CASSRGTVAGELFF
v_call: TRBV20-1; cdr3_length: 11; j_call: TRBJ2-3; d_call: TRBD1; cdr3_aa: CSATRQGTQYF
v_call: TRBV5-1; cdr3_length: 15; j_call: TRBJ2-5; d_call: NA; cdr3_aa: CASSPEGPPQETQYF
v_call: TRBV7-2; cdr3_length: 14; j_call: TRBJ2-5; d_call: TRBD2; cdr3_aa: CASTSSGGLETQYF
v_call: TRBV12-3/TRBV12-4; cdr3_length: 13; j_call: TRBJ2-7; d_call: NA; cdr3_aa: CASTRMGGLEQYF
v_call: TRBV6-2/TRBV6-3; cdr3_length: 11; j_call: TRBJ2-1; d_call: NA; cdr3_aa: CASSVELGVFF
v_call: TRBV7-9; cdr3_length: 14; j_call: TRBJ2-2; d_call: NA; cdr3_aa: CASSLVSGAGELFF
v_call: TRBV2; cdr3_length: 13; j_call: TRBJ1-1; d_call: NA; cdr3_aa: CASTGQMNTEAFF
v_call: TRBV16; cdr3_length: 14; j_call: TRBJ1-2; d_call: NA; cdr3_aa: CASSQRDGPYGYTF
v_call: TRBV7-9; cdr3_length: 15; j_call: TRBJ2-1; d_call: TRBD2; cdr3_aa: CASSYSGGAVNEQFF
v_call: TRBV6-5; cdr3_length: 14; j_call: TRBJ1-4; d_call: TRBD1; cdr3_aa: CASSPRDRNEKLFF
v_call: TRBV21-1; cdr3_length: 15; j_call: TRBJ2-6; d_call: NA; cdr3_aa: CASAKEGGRTSVLTF
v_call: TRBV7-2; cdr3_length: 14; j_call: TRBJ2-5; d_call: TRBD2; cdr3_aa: CASSLAREGQTQYF
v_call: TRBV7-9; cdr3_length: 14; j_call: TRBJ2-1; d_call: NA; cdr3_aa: CASSHWTENNEQFF
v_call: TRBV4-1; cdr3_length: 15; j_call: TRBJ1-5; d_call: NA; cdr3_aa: CASSQLTASSQPQHF
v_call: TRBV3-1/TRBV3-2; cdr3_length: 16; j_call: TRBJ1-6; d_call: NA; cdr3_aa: CASSPSLTGFHSPLHF
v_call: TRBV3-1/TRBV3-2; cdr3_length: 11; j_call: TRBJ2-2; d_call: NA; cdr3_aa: CASKDTGELFF
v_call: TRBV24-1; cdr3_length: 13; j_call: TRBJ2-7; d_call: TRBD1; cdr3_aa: CATSDSSDRAQYF
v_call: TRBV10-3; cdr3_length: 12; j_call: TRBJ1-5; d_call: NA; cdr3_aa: CATSLGNQPQHF
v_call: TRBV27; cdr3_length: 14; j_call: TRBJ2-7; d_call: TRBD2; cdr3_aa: CASKISGGATEQYF
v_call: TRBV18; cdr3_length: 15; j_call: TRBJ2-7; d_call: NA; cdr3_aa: CASSSSSDSSYEQYF
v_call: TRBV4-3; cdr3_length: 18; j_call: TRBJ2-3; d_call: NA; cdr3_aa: CASSPRTGFGSSTDTQYF